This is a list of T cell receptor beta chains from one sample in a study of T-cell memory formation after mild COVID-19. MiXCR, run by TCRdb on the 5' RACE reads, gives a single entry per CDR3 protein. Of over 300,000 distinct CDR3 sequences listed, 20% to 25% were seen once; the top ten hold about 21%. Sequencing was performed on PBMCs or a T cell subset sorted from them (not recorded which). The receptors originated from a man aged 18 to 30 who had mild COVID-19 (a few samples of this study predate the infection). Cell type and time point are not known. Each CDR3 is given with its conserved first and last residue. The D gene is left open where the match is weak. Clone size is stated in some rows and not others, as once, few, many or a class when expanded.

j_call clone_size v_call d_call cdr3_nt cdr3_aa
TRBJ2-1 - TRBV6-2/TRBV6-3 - TGTGCCAGCACCGATCCAGGGGATGAGCAGTTCTTC CASTDPGDEQFF
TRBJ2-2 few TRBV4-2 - TGTGCCAGCAGCCAAGAGAGCCACACCGGGGAGCTGTTTTTT CASSQESHTGELFF
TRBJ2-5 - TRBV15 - TGTGCCACCAGCAGTTACAGCGATTACAAAGAGACCCAGTACTTC CATSSYSDYKETQYF
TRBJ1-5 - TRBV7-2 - TGTGCCAGCAGCGACGGACAGCCCCAGCATTTT CASSDGQPQHF
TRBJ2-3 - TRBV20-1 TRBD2 TGCAGTGCTAGAGCCCCGGGACTAGTAATCACAGATACGCAGTATTTT CSARAPGLVITDTQYF
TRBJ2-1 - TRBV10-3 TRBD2 TGTGCCATCACGAGCGGGGGGCCCCCCAATGAGCAGTTCTTC CAITSGGPPNEQFF
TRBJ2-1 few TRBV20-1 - TGCAGTGCCTGGGCCCTCCTCCGAGAGCAGTTCTTC CSAWALLREQFF
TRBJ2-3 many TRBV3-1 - TGTGCCAGCAGCCAAGGAAATCTAGAGACGGATACGCAGTATTTT CASSQGNLETDTQYF
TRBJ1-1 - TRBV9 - TGTGCCAGCAGCCCAGACGGGGTTTGGGCTGAAGCTTTCTTT CASSPDGVWAEAFF
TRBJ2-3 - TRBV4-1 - TGCGCCAGCAGCCAACCAAGGGGACGATTGGGACGAGATACGCAGTATTTT CASSQPRGRLGRDTQYF
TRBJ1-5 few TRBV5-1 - TGCGCCAGCAGCTTGGAAGCAGGGACTCAGCCCCAGCATTTT CASSLEAGTQPQHF
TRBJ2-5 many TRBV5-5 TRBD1 TGTGCCAGCAGCCTGGACAGGGGGCGCGTAGAGACCCAGTACTTC CASSLDRGRVETQYF
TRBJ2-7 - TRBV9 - TGTGCCAGCAGCGTTGGGTCGGGCGGCAGTTCCTACGAGCAGTACTTC CASSVGSGGSSYEQYF
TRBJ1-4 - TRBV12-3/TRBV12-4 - TGTGCCAGCAGTCTTATGTCCCGGGGCGAAAAACTGTTTTTT CASSLMSRGEKLFF
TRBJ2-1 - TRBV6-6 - TGTGCCAGCAGTTACATCCAGGGGAAGCAGTTCTTC CASSYIQGKQFF
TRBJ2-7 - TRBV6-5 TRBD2 TGTGCCAGCAGGACGTGGGAGGGCGGGTACGAGCAGTACTTC CASRTWEGGYEQYF
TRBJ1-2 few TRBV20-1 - TGCAGTGCTGGGCAGGAGACCTACTATGGCTACACCTTC CSAGQETYYGYTF
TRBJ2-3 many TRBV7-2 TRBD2 TGTGCCAGCAGCGCCGGGACTAGTCGCACAGATACGCAGTATTTT CASSAGTSRTDTQYF
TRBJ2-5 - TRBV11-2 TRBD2 TGTGCCAGCAGCCGGACTAGCGGGGGTTATGAGACCCAGTACTTC CASSRTSGGYETQYF
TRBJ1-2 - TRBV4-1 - TGCGCCAGCAGCCTGAAAGTTACGACAGACTCTAACTATGGCTACACCTTC CASSLKVTTDSNYGYTF
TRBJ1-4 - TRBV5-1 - TGCGCCAGCAGCCCGGAAAGGGACGGGAATGAAAAACTGTTTTTT CASSPERDGNEKLFF
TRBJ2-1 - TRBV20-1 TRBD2 TGCAGTGCTAGAGAGATGGGGAGGGTATCCAATGAGCAGTTCTTC CSAREMGRVSNEQFF
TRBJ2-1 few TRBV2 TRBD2 TGTGCCAGCAGTCCTAGCGGGGGGGTCTACAATGAGCAGTTCTTC CASSPSGGVYNEQFF
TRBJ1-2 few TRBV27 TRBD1 TGTGCCAGCAGTTTACATCCGGCAGGGGGGCCCTATGGCTACACCTTC CASSLHPAGGPYGYTF
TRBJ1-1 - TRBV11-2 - TGTGCCAGCAGCTTAGCCCAGGGTATGAACACTGAAGATTTCTTT CASSLAQGMNTEDFF
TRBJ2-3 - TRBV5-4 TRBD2 TGTGCCAGCAGCTTGGTAGGACTAGGTATCACAGATACGCAGTATTTT CASSLVGLGITDTQYF
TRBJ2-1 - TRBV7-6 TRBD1 TGTGCCAGCAGCCCTCCCCGGGACAGGGGGAATGAGCAGTTCTTC CASSPPRDRGNEQFF
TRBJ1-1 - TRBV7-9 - TGTGCCAGCAGCTTCGAGGGGGGAACTGAAGCTTTCTTT CASSFEGGTEAFF
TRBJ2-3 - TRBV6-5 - TGTGCCAGCAGTGTGGGCCACACAGATACGCAGTATTTT CASSVGHTDTQYF
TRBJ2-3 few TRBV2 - TGTGCCAGGACAAGTGGTCGACAGAGGGCTCAAGATACGCAGTATTTT CARTSGRQRAQDTQYF
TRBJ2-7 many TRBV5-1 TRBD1 TGCGCCAGCAGCTACAGGGGAGAAGGCTACGAGCAGTACTTC CASSYRGEGYEQYF
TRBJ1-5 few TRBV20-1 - TGCAGTGCTAGAGCTCCCTTGGCCGGGGCAGGGAACCTGATGAATCAGCCCCAGCATTTT CSARAPLAGAGNLMNQPQHF
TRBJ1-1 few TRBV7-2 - TGTGCCAGCAGGCGGAATACGGGGAGTGAAGCTTTCTTT CASRRNTGSEAFF
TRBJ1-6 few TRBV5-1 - TGCGCCAGCAGCTTGCACAGCTCCTATAATTCACCCCTCCACTTT CASSLHSSYNSPLHF
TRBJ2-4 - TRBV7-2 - TGTGCCAGCAGCCTGTCGGGGCCACAAAACATTCAGTACTTC CASSLSGPQNIQYF
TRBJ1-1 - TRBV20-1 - TGCAGTGCTAGTAGGGCTTTGGCTGAAGCTTTCTTT CSASRALAEAFF
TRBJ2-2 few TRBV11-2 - TGTGCCAGCAGCCCTAATGACAGGATCCCCGGGGAGCTGTTTTTT CASSPNDRIPGELFF
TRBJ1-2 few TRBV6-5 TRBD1 TGTGCCAGCAGACGGACAGGGCACGGCTACACCTTC CASRRTGHGYTF
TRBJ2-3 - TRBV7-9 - TGTGCCAGCAGCTTTCGGGACAGCACAGATACGCAGTATTTT CASSFRDSTDTQYF
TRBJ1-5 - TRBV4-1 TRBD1 TGCGCCAGCAGCCAGGCAAAAGGGGGCTCACAGCCTAGCAATCAGCCCCAGCATTTT CASSQAKGGSQPSNQPQHF
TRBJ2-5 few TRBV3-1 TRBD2 TGTGCCAGCAGCCAAGATCAAGGACTAGCTGGGGAGACCCAGTACTTC CASSQDQGLAGETQYF
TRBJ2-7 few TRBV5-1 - TGCGCCAGCAGCTTGGACGGACCCTACGAGCAGTACTTC CASSLDGPYEQYF
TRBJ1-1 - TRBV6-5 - TGTGCCAGCAGTTACCGGAAGAACACTGAAGCTTTCTTT CASSYRKNTEAFF
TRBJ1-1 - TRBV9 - TGTGCCAGCAGCGCTACAGTATTTAACACTGAAGCTTTCTTT CASSATVFNTEAFF
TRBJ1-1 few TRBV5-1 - TGCGCCAGCAGCTTGGGTATGGGAGGACCCACTGAAGCTTTCTTT CASSLGMGGPTEAFF
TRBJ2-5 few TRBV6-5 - TGTGCCAGCAGCCCCGGGAGAGGGACAGCGAATCAAGAGACCCAGTACTTC CASSPGRGTANQETQYF
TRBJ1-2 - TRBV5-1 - TGCGCCAGCAGCTTGGGAAGGACGGGCTATGGCTACACCTTC CASSLGRTGYGYTF
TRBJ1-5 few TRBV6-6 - TGTGCCATCTCCAAGGGGTATCAGCCCCAGCATTTT CAISKGYQPQHF
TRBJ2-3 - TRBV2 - TGTGCCAGCAACACCCCCGGAGATACGCAGTATTTT CASNTPGDTQYF
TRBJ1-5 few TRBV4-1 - TGCGCCAGCAGCCAAGAACCCCCCTGGTCGGAACCGCCTCTACAGCAGCCCCAGCATTTT CASSQEPPWSEPPLQQPQHF
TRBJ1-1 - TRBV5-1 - TGCGCCAGCAGCTTGGCAGTGGGGGCAAACACTGAAGCTTTCTTT CASSLAVGANTEAFF
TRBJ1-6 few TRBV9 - TGTGCCAGCAGCCCGGGAAACTATTCACCCCTCCACTTT CASSPGNYSPLHF
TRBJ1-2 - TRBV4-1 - TGCGCCAGCAGCCAAGGGGGAGGTGGCTACACCTTC CASSQGGGGYTF
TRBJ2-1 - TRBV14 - TGTGCCAGCAGCCCTCGTTTGTCCTACAATGAGCAGTTCTTC CASSPRLSYNEQFF
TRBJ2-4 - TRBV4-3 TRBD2 TGCGCCAGCAGCCACAGACTAGCGGGGGGGTCGGGTTTATCCAAAAACATTCAGTACTTC CASSHRLAGGSGLSKNIQYF